This record concerns one T cell receptor (beta chain) sequence. Its target is not known. Trimming removed 5 bases from V and 4 bases from J; junction bases left unmatched: 5. CDR3 length: 14 amino acids. CDR1 is SGHKS, CDR2 YYEKEE, per germline (reference sequence). This entry comes from a study of persistence of HIV-infected CD4 T cells. Study background: A median of 8 years of suppressive ART preceded sampling. Study-wide results and caveats: Antigen-responding cells were enriched for degenerate expanded CDR3beta sequences. The rare CMV-responding cells with HIV-1 proviruses were not separately TCR-sequenced.

Overlapping HIV-1 Gag 15-mer peptides at approximately 0.96 ug per peptide per mL were used. Sorting of responding CD4+ T cells relied on upregulated CD40 ligand together with CD69. Plasma HIV-1 RNA stayed below 50 copies/mL for at least 4 years. This was the immunoSEQ version 4 assay in survey mode. Sequencing was performed with immunoSEQ multiplex PCR; in TCRdb, only in-frame clones are kept and a portion is missing. The sample lists more than 30,000 clones, 70% occurring once. The sequence was obtained from an adult man with HIV who was CMV-seropositive. This material consisted of CD4+ T cells sorted from PBMCs after approximately 19-hour stimulation, taken from a patient who received antiretroviral therapy. This rearrangement joins TRBV5-5 to TRBJ1-2; 10 nucleotides agree with TRBD1. DNA of the CDR3: TGTGCCAGCAGTGGGGGACAGGGGATCTATGGCTACACCTTC. It specifies CASSGGQGIYGYTF.